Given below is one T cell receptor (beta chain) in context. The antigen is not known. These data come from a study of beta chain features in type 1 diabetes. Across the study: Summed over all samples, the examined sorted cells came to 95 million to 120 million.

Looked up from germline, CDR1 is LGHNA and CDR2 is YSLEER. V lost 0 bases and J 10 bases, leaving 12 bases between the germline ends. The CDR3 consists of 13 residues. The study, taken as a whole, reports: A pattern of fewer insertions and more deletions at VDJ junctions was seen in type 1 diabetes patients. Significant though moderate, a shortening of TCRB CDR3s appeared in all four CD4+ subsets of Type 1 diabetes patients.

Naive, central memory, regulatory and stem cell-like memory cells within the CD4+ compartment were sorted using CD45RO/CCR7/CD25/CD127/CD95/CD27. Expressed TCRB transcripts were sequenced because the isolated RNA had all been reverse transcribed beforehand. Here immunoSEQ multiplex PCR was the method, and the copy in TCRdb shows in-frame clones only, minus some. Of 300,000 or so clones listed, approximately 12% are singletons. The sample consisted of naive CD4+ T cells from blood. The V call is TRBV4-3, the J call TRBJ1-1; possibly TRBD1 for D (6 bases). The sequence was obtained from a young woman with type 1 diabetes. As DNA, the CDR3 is TGCGCCAGCAGCCAAGAGGGGGCCCATGGAGCTTTCTTT. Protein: CASSQEGAHGAFF.